Sequencing of this T cell receptor beta chain was carried out in a study of cytomegalovirus exposure and HLA in healthy donors. Study context: Earlier results showed 120 million or so unique TCR beta sequences derived from approximately 180 million T cells.

This clone has just one count. In the PCR, 60 Vbeta and 13 Jbeta primers were used. Profiled with immunoSEQ multiplex PCR; TCRdb holds only in-frame clones, not every one. The sample lists under 85,000 clones, 74% occurring once. Trimming stripped 8 bases from V and 5 bases from J, with 12 bases between. CDR1 LNHDA and CDR2 SQIVND come from the germline V gene (reference sequence). The CDR3 runs 12 residues. The source is a woman aged 30 to 39 in good health and CMV-seropositive. Input material: PBMCs. This chain uses TRBV19 with TRBJ1-2; no reliable D call. CDR3 DNA sequence: TGTGCCAGTGGTCAGGCGGGTTATGGCTACACCTTC. Its protein product is CASGQAGYGYTF.